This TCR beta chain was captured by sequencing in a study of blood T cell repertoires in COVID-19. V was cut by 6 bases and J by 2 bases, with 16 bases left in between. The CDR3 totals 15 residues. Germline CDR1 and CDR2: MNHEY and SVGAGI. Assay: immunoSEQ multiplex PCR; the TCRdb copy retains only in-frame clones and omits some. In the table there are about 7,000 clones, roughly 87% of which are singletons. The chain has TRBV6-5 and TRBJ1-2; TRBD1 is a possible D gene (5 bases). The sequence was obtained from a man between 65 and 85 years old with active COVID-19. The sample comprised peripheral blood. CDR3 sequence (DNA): TGTGCCAGCAGCGCCGACAGCAACCACAACTATGGCTACACCTTC. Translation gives CASSADSNHNYGYTF.